The 14 T cell receptor beta chains reported below all come from one sample, sequenced in a study of graft-versus-host responses after intestinal transplantation. Sequenced by immunoSEQ multiplex PCR; TCRdb stores in-frame clones only, minus some. The table has around 77,000 clones, roughly 94% seen once. Their target antigens are unknown. This specimen consisted of unstimulated CD8+ T cells sorted from spleen or lymph node cells, obtained before intestinal transplant. These TCRs come from a human donor who received an intestinal transplant.

The chain employs TRBV29-1 and TRBJ1-2; D gene unclear. The CDR3 contains 12 residues. Per the germline V gene, CDR1 is SQVTM and CDR2 is ANQGSEA. Trimming shortened V by 4 bases and J by 2 bases, and 8 bases separated the two germline ends. CDR3 in amino acids: CSVVTENYGYTF. The CDR3 coding sequence is TGCAGCGTTGTCACGGAAAACTATGGCTACACCTTC.

The chain recombines TRBV4-1 with TRBJ2-2, with 12 positions matching TRBD2. Germline trimming cut 3 bases from V and 0 bases from J; bases unmatched to any gene: 2. Germline V gene sequence: CDR1 MGHRA, CDR2 YSYEKL. This CDR3 region has 17 residues. In nucleotides, the CDR3 is TGCGCCAGCAGCCACGGACTAGCGGGGACGAACACCGGGGAGCTGTTTTTT. As protein: CASSHGLAGTNTGELFF.

The rearrangement links TRBV28 to TRBJ2-5, with a weak D call TRBD2 (5 bases). The CDR3 covers 12 residues. V was trimmed by 6 bases and J by 4 bases, leaving 9 bases between them. Germline V gives CDR1 MDHEN, CDR2 SYDVKM. The CDR3 nucleotides read TGTGCCAGCAGCCCCGGAGGAGAGACCCAGTACTTC. Translation: CASSPGGETQYF.

This clone was counted once. This chain connects TRBV6-5 to TRBJ2-1, with TRBD1 matching 7 bases. This CDR3 region has 14 residues. The germline gives CDR1 MNHEY, CDR2 SVGAGI. Trimming at V came to 5 bases and at J to 3 bases, leaving 4 bases not matched to a gene. The CDR3, as DNA: TGTGCCAGCAGTCTGGGACAGCACTACAATGAGCAGTTCTTC. This gives the protein CASSLGQHYNEQFF.

J is TRBJ2-1 and V is TRBV7-3; TRBD1 might be the D (5 bases). CDR1 and CDR2 (germline): SGHTA, FQGTGA. V was trimmed by 1 base and J by 5 bases, leaving 12 bases between them. There are 15 residues in the CDR3. The CDR3 reads CASSLIGQGDNEQFF. The CDR3, as DNA: TGTGCCAGCAGCTTAATTGGTCAGGGTGACAATGAGCAGTTCTTC.

The V call is TRBV15, the J call TRBJ2-3; the D is unclear. CDR1 is LNHNV and CDR2 is YYDKDF in the germline V gene (reference sequence). Deletions cut 6 bases from V and 6 bases from J, with 7 bases between. This CDR3 has 11 amino acids. The CDR3 sequence: CATSKGDTQYF. The CDR3 nucleotides read TGTGCCACCAGTAAAGGGGATACGCAGTATTTT.

The chain couples TRBV2 to TRBJ1-5; D is undetermined. There are 15 residues in the CDR3. V lost 3 bases and J lost 5, with 14 bases in between. Germline values: CDR1 SNHLY, CDR2 FYNNEI. CDR3 in DNA: TGTGCCAGCAGTGACTTCGGACGGCAAGATCAGCCCCAGCATTTT. It specifies CASSDFGRQDQPQHF.

The rearrangement links TRBV7-9 to TRBJ2-6, with TRBD1 as a possible D gene (5 bases). The CDR3 sequence is 14 residues long. Germline V lookup: CDR1 SEHNR, CDR2 FQNEAQ (reference sequence). Trimming removed 5 bases from V and 4 bases from J, with 9 bases in between. In DNA, the CDR3 is TGTGCCAGCAGCCAGGGTACGGGGGCCAACGTCCTGACTTTC. The encoded protein is CASSQGTGANVLTF.

The CDR3 nucleotides read TGCGCCAGCAGCTTGGATTGGATCCCTCAAGAGACCCAGTACTTC. Translated, it gives CASSLDWIPQETQYF. V gene TRBV5-1 combines with J gene TRBJ2-5, with D unresolved. With 0 bases removed from V and 2 bases from J, the gap between germline ends came to 11 bases. This CDR3 has 15 amino acids. Germline V gene lookup returns CDR1 SGHRS and CDR2 YFSETQ.

V and J are TRBV28 and TRBJ1-6; D gene ambiguous. Trimming stripped 3 bases from V and 0 bases from J, with 9 bases between. CDR3 length equals 16 residues. Germline V CDR1 and CDR2: MDHEN, SYDVKM. CDR3 DNA: TGTGCCAGCAGTTTCACCGGTGCCTCCTATAATTCACCCCTCCACTTT. Its translation is CASSFTGASYNSPLHF.

The chain links TRBV9 to TRBJ1-2; D is unresolved. CDR3 length: 14 residues. The V gene lost 0 bases and the J gene lost 7 bases, with 13 bases spanning the gap. Germline lookup yields CDR1 SGDLS and CDR2 YYNGEE. The CDR3 DNA reads TGTGCCAGCAGCGTAGGAGGGATTCTGGGTGGCTACACCTTC. Translated, it gives CASSVGGILGGYTF.

This clone was seen just once. V usage is TRBV7-9 and J usage is TRBJ2-3; 7 nucleotides align to TRBD2. Germline V lookup: CDR1 SEHNR, CDR2 FQNEAQ (reference sequence). The V gene end was trimmed by 3 bases and the J gene end by 4 bases; junction bases not matched to a gene: 7. The CDR3 consists of 15 residues. DNA of the CDR3: TGTGCCAGCAGCTTTATGGGCGGGAGCGCAGATACGCAGTATTTT. Its translation is CASSFMGGSADTQYF.

The rearrangement uses TRBV6-1 and TRBJ2-1; D unclear. The germline V gene has CDR1 MNHNS and CDR2 SASEGT. The CDR3 is 12 residues long. Trimming took off 6 bases at V and 7 bases at J, with 10 bases between the two ends. This CDR3 is CASRSLSNEQFF. The CDR3, as DNA: TGTGCCAGCAGATCACTGTCGAATGAGCAGTTCTTC.

V gene TRBV13 combines with J gene TRBJ2-3; D is perhaps TRBD2 (5 bases). The V end was cut by 1 base, the J end by 3 bases, with 17 bases between. The V gene's germline CDR1 is PRHDT and CDR2 FYEKMQ (reference sequence). The CDR3 sequence is 17 residues long. DNA for the CDR3: TGTGCCAGCAGCTTAGTAGGTTCGGGGAGTTGGACAGATACGCAGTATTTT. Its translation is CASSLVGSGSWTDTQYF.